This TCR beta chain was recovered during a study of blood T cells in healthy people across ages. With a J-beta primer mix and a sample-barcoded 5' primer, a second PCR ran about 7 to 12 cycles. TCRdb re-called the 5' RACE reads through MiXCR, storing one row per CDR3 protein. The sample carries 800,000 to 1,300,000 distinct CDR3 sequences, approximately 26% recorded once. Trimming left V 6 bases short and J 8 bases short, with 13 bases between. Germline V gives CDR1 SQVTM, CDR2 ANQGSEA. This CDR3 is built from 11 residues. These data were also reused for a study on T cells of mothers and their children.

This receptor was identified in a girl aged 2-9 years in good health. Sequencing was performed on blood. The chain joins TRBV29-1 to TRBJ1-2; maybe TRBD1 (5 bases). Written as DNA, the CDR3 is TGCAGCGTCGTACAGGATAAAGGCTACACCTTC. It translates to CSVVQDKGYTF.